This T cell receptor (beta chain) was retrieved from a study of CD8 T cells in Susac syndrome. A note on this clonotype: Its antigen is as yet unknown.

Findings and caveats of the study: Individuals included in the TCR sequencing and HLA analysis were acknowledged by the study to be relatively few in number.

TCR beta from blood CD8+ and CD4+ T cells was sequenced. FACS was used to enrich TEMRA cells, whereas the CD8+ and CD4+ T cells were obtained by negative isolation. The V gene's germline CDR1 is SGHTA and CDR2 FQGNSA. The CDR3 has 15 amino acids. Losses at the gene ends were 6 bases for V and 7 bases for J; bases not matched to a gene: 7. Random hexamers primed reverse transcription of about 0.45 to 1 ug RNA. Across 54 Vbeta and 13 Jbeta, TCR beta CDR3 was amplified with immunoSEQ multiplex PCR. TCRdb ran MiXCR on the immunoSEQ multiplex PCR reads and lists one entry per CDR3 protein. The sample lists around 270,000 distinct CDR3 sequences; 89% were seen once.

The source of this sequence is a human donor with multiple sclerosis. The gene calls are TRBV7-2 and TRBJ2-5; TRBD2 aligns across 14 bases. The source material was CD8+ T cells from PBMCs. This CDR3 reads CASSPGLAGGGTQYF. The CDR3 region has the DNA TGTGCCAGCAGTCCCGGACTAGCGGGAGGTGGGACCCAGTACTTC.